This TCR beta chain emerged from a study of cytomegalovirus exposure and HLA in healthy donors. General study results and limits: Some public TCRs appeared in many individuals, while most sequences were rare.

The CDR3 is 13 residues long. CDR1 and CDR2 (germline): SGHDN, FVKESK. With 1 base removed from V and 5 bases from J, the gap between germline ends came to 8 bases. As regards this clone: Antigen specificity is unknown.

A multiplex PCR was run with 60 Vbeta primers and 13 Jbeta primers. Libraries were prepared by immunoSEQ multiplex PCR; TCRdb keeps only in-frame clonotypes and omits some of them. The sample includes roughly 120,000 clones, more than 60% seen only once; the top ten take approximately 13%. The receptor was isolated from a woman in her sixties or seventies in good health and CMV-seropositive. The chain carries TRBV14 and TRBJ1-2, with no clear D. Sequenced sample: PBMCs. CDR3 loop: CASSQVPLYGYTF. As DNA, the CDR3 is TGTGCCAGCAGCCAAGTTCCCCTATATGGCTACACCTTC.